These 25 T cell receptor beta chains share one sample of origin, sequenced in a study of post-analysis software for immune sequencing data. Broader study findings: TRBV segments more frequent in patients than in controls numbered about 5 and included TRBV5-6, TRBV5-1 and TRBV20-1.

The library was made from cDNA and included unique molecular identifiers. In TCRdb, the PCR reads were re-called with MiXCR into one record per CDR3 protein. The data hold 450,000 to 650,000 distinct CDR3 sequences, with roughly 40% observed a single time. Which antigens these TCRs recognize remains unknown. Sequenced sample: blood. The receptors here all came from a girl under 18 with multiple sclerosis.

The chain carries TRBV27 and TRBJ1-5, with D tentatively TRBD1 (6 bases). Germline V gives CDR1 MNHEY, CDR2 SMNVEV (reference sequence). With 6 bases removed from V and 7 bases from J, the gap between germline ends came to 13 bases. CDR3 length: 13 residues. The CDR3 region is CASSFNRAQPQHF. Written as DNA, the CDR3 is TGTGCCAGCAGCTTCAACAGGGCCCAGCCCCAGCATTTT.

The chain links TRBV6-6 to TRBJ1-1; D not resolved. The CDR3 is made up of 14 amino acids. Germline values: CDR1 MNHNY, CDR2 SVGAGI (reference sequence). The V and J ends lost 1 base and 1 base respectively, with 7 bases between them. The CDR3 is CASSYLGRNTEAFF. The CDR3 nucleotides are TGTGCCAGCAGTTACTTGGGCAGGAACACTGAAGCTTTCTTT.

This clonotype was seen more than once but under ten times. V and J are TRBV4-1 and TRBJ1-4, with D possibly matching TRBD1 (5 bases). The CDR3 has 13 amino acids. V was shortened by 4 bases and J by 8 bases, with 11 bases between the two germline ends. CDR1 and CDR2 from the germline V gene are MGHRA and YSYEKL. The CDR3 loop reads CASSLGTDEKLFF. The CDR3 DNA follows: TGCGCCAGCAGCCTCGGGACCGACGAAAAACTGTTTTTT.

This clonotype was recorded a few times. The chain uses TRBV5-1 and TRBJ2-3; 10 bases fit TRBD2. The CDR3 has 16 amino acids. Trimming took 0 bases from V and 1 from J; bases not matched to a gene: 2. Germline loops: CDR1 SGHRS, CDR2 YFSETQ. CDR3 sequence: CASSLGTSGRTDTQYF. The CDR3 nucleotides are TGCGCCAGCAGCTTGGGGACTAGCGGTCGCACAGATACGCAGTATTTT.

V usage is TRBV29-1 and J usage is TRBJ2-5; 9 bases align to TRBD1. The trim removed 5 bases at V and 0 bases at J, leaving 7 bases unmatched. The CDR3 sequence is 15 residues long. Per the germline V gene, CDR1 is SQVTM and CDR2 is ANQGSEA. This chain's CDR3 is CSVLLTGGDQETQYF. CDR3 coding DNA: TGCAGCGTTCTTCTGACAGGGGGGGACCAAGAGACCCAGTACTTC.

The rearrangement joins TRBV5-6 to TRBJ1-3; no clear D. V lost 5 bases and J lost 4, with 10 bases in between. CDR3 size: 13 residues. The germline V gene has CDR1 SGHDT and CDR2 YYEEEE. In nucleotides, the CDR3 is TGTGCCAGCAGGGGATTCGCCGGAAACACCATATATTTT. This sequence encodes CASRGFAGNTIYF.

The chain is built from TRBV20-1 and TRBJ1-5; no firm D call. CDR1 DFQATT and CDR2 SNEGSKA come from the germline V gene (reference sequence). The CDR3 is 16 residues long. Trimming left V 1 base short and J 5 bases short, with 18 bases between. The CDR3 coding sequence is TGCAGTGCTAGAGGGGAGAACCTGATAGGTCATCAGCCCCAGCATTTT. This encodes CSARGENLIGHQPQHF.

The CDR3 loop reads CASGEETDTQYF. The CDR3 bases are TGCGCCAGCGGGGAAGAGACAGATACGCAGTATTTT. The gene calls are TRBV10-2 and TRBJ2-3, with D unresolved. V was shortened by 8 bases and J by 3 bases, with 9 bases between the two germline ends. CDR1 is WSHSY and CDR2 is SAAADI in the germline V gene. This CDR3 spans 12 amino acids.

This chain connects TRBV7-8 to TRBJ1-6; D is undetermined. Germline CDR1 SGHVS, CDR2 FQNEAQ. The germline V and J ends were trimmed by 0 bases and 8 bases, with 17 bases remaining between them. The CDR3 is made up of 17 amino acids. The DNA of the CDR3 is TGTGCCAGCAGCTTAGCTTCGGAACAAGTCAAAGATTCACCCCTCCACTTT. It specifies CASSLASEQVKDSPLHF. Looking up the rest from reference TRBV7-8 and TRBJ1-6 gives the full variable domain: GAGVSQSPRYKVAKRGQDVALRCDPISGHVSLFWYQQALGQGPEFLTYFQNEAQLDKSGLPSDRFFAERPEGSVSTLKIQRTQQEDSAVYLCASSLASEQVKDSPLHFGNGTRLTVT.

The chain recombines TRBV20-1 with TRBJ1-5; 7 bases match TRBD1. Per the germline V gene, CDR1 is DFQATT and CDR2 is SNEGSKA (reference sequence). This CDR3 has 14 residues. V shed 4 bases and J 3 bases; nucleotides not matched to a gene: 6. The CDR3 DNA reads TGCAGTGCTAATACAGGGGAGCCCAATCAGCCCCAGCATTTT. It encodes CSANTGEPNQPQHF.

This clonotype occurred a few times. This chain links TRBV19 with TRBJ2-1, with 9 positions matching TRBD1. Germline CDR1 LNHDA, CDR2 SQIVND (reference sequence). The CDR3 loop spans 15 amino acids. V lost 5 bases to trimming and J lost 3 bases; unmatched junction nucleotides: 5. The CDR3 region is CASSLGQGFYNEQFF. The CDR3 coding sequence is TGTGCCAGTAGTCTCGGACAGGGGTTCTACAATGAGCAGTTCTTC.

This clonotype has a handful of counts. The V gene is TRBV27, the J gene TRBJ2-5, with D perhaps assigned TRBD1 or TRBD2 (5 bases each). The CDR3 is made up of 14 amino acids. The V end lost 3 bases, the J end lost 2 bases, and 10 bases lay between the germline ends. Germline V CDR1 and CDR2: MNHEY, SMNVEV (reference sequence). The CDR3 DNA is TGTGCCAGCAGTTTTTGGGACCAACAAGAGACCCAGTACTTC. This sequence encodes CASSFWDQQETQYF.

This chain connects TRBV29-1 to TRBJ2-4; 15 nucleotides line up with TRBD2. The J call is uncertain, as TRBJ2-7 better fits the DNA end. Germline CDR1 and CDR2: SQVTM and ANQGSEA. The CDR3 spans 16 residues. CDR3 DNA: TGCAGCGCCCGGGGGACTAGCGGGGGGACTGCCTACGAGCAGTACTTC. It yields the protein CSARGTSGGTAYEQYF.

The chain links TRBV11-3 to TRBJ2-5; D call uncertain. The germline V and J ends were trimmed by 2 bases and 2 bases, with 9 bases remaining between them. This CDR3 has 14 residues. In germline, CDR1 is SGHNT, CDR2 YENEEA. CDR3 residues: CASSLPRKQETQYF. The DNA of the CDR3 is TGTGCCAGCAGCTTACCGCGCAAACAAGAGACCCAGTACTTC. The variable domain in full, completed from reference TRBV11-3 and TRBJ2-5, reads EAGVVQSPRYKIIEKKQPVAFWCNPISGHNTLYWYLQNLGQGPELLIRYENEEAVDDSQLPKDRFSAERLKGVDSTLKIQPAELGDSAVYLCASSLPRKQETQYFGPGTRLLVL.

This clonotype was recorded a few times. The chain is built from TRBV3-1 and TRBJ2-7, with D unresolved. V lost 0 bases, J lost 6 bases, and 9 bases lay in between. CDR1 is LGHDT and CDR2 is YNNKEL in the germline V gene (reference sequence). The CDR3 extends over 13 amino acids. CDR3 nucleotide sequence: TGTGCCAGCAGCCAAGAAAGTATCCTCGAGCAGTACTTC. Amino acids: CASSQESILEQYF.

V gene TRBV29-1 combines with J gene TRBJ1-1; D remains unclear. The CDR3 runs 13 residues. Trimming shortened V by 6 bases and J by 2 bases, and 13 bases separated the two germline ends. The germline V gene encodes CDR1 SQVTM and CDR2 ANQGSEA. CDR3 loop: CSVAPQRNTEAFF. DNA of the CDR3: TGCAGCGTAGCTCCACAGAGAAACACTGAAGCTTTCTTT.

This clonotype was detected a few times. The J gene is TRBJ1-2, the V gene TRBV29-1; no clear D. Germline CDR1 is SQVTM and CDR2 is ANQGSEA. Trimming left V 7 bases short and J 3 bases short, with 18 bases between. The CDR3 covers 14 residues. The CDR3 loop is CSAASIGNDYGYTF. CDR3 coding DNA: TGCAGCGCCGCTTCGATAGGGAATGACTATGGCTACACCTTC.

The rearrangement joins TRBV7-6 to TRBJ1-2; D may be TRBD1 (6 bases). The germline V gene encodes CDR1 SGHVS and CDR2 FNYEAQ. Trimming stripped 5 bases from V and 4 bases from J, with 11 bases between. This CDR3 is 13 amino acids long. CDR3 DNA: TGTGCCAGCAGCCGTACAGGGATCTATGGCTACACCTTC. Protein sequence: CASSRTGIYGYTF.

The chain joins TRBV7-8 to TRBJ1-2; possible D gene TRBD1, 6 bases. The CDR3 is 15 amino acids. Between the trimmed V and J ends, which lost 3 bases and 6 bases, there was a span of 17 bases. Germline V gene sequence: CDR1 SGHVS, CDR2 FQNEAQ. In DNA form, the CDR3 reads TGTGCCAGCAGCTTGGAACAGGGCTACGCACATGGCTACACCTTC. Translated: CASSLEQGYAHGYTF.

The sample holds a few counts of this clonotype. The chain combines TRBV29-1 with TRBJ2-6, with D possibly matching TRBD1 (5 bases). Germline V gives CDR1 SQVTM, CDR2 ANQGSEA. The CDR3 has 16 amino acids. V dropped 4 bases and J dropped 0 bases, with 13 bases sitting between them. The CDR3 reads CSVVEQDRSGANVLTF. As DNA, the CDR3 is TGCAGCGTTGTAGAACAGGATCGCTCTGGGGCCAACGTCCTGACTTTC.

The chain links TRBV7-2 to TRBJ2-4; weak D call: TRBD2 (5 bases). The CDR3 loop spans 17 amino acids. V lost 5 bases and J 0 bases, leaving 17 bases between the germline ends. Germline CDR1 and CDR2: SGHTA and FQGNSA. The CDR3 region has the DNA TGTGCCAGCAGCGGCCGACTTGAGGGCCTAGCCAAAAACATTCAGTACTTC. Translating gives CASSGRLEGLAKNIQYF.

This rearrangement joins TRBV5-1 to TRBJ2-7, with TRBD1 matching over 7 bases. The V segment lost 3 bases and the J segment 0 bases; nucleotides outside the gene matches: 6. The CDR3 totals 15 residues. Germline lookup yields CDR1 SGHRS and CDR2 YFSETQ. The CDR3 sequence: CASSSTGSASYEQYF. The DNA for the CDR3 is TGCGCCAGCAGCTCGACAGGGAGCGCCTCCTACGAGCAGTACTTC.

The genes are TRBV4-1 and TRBJ1-2, with D maybe TRBD1 (6 bases). CDR1 is MGHRA, CDR2 YSYEKL, per germline. This CDR3 spans 13 amino acids. V lost 0 bases to trimming and J lost 8 bases, with 10 bases between them. The CDR3 DNA sequence: TGCGCCAGCAGCCAAGAAATGAGGGGGGGCTACACCTTC. Translated: CASSQEMRGGYTF.

The chain links TRBV4-1 to TRBJ2-5; 8 bases agree with TRBD1. The DNA end is a closer match to TRBJ2-7, so the J assignment may be wrong. This CDR3 comprises 15 residues. The germline V gene has CDR1 MGHRA and CDR2 YSYEKL. This chain's CDR3 is CASSQVAQGAYEQYF. CDR3 DNA: TGCGCCAGCAGCCAAGTAGCACAGGGGGCCTACGAGCAGTACTTC.

CDR3 sequence: CASSLVLWSEQFF. The CDR3, as DNA: TGTGCCAGCAGCTTAGTCCTCTGGAGTGAGCAGTTCTTC. The V call is TRBV7-9, the J call TRBJ2-1; D call uncertain. V dropped 1 base and J dropped 9 bases, with 10 bases sitting between them. The CDR3 consists of 13 residues. Germline V gene lookup returns CDR1 SEHNR and CDR2 FQNEAQ (reference sequence).